The 20 T cell receptor beta chains reported below all come from one sample, sequenced in a study of blood T cell repertoires in COVID-19. Only in-frame clones appear in the TCRdb table, and some are missing; sequencing was by immunoSEQ multiplex PCR. The sample comprises about 260,000 clones, 70% to 90% of which are singletons, and roughly 3.7% rests with the top ten. Sequencing was done on a sample of peripheral blood. The receptors derive from a woman between 35 and 50 years old with acute or convalescent COVID-19.

V is TRBV5-4 and J is TRBJ2-6; D perhaps matches TRBD2 (5 bases). Per the germline V gene, CDR1 is SGHNT and CDR2 is YYREEE (reference sequence). The CDR3 spans 16 residues. The ends were cut back, 2 bases at V and 0 bases at J, with 9 bases in the middle. The CDR3 DNA follows: TGTGCCAGCAGCTTACCGGGGAACTCTGGGGCCAACGTCCTGACTTTC. This translates into CASSLPGNSGANVLTF.

This clone has only one observation. Here the CDR3 DNA reads TGTGCCATACAGCTAAACACTGAAGCTTTCTTT. Translation gives CAIQLNTEAFF. V and J are TRBV7-6 and TRBJ1-1; unclear D gene. Trimming stripped 10 bases from V and 2 bases from J, with 8 bases between. This CDR3 contains 11 residues. Germline CDR1 is SGHVS and CDR2 is FNYEAQ.

This sequence joins TRBV27 and TRBJ2-4; 11 bases agree with TRBD1. V lost 5 bases and J lost 0; bases outside the gene matches: 6. CDR1 is MNHEY, CDR2 SMNVEV, per germline (reference sequence). This CDR3 contains 17 residues. In nucleotides, the CDR3 is TGTGCCAGCAGTCCCGGACAGGGGGCCTTAGCCAAAAACATTCAGTACTTC. Its protein product is CASSPGQGALAKNIQYF.

The rearrangement uses TRBV7-9 and TRBJ2-1, with unresolved D. CDR3 length: 13 residues. The V gene lost 3 bases and the J gene lost 6 bases, with 9 bases spanning the gap. Germline CDR1 reads SEHNR; CDR2 reads FQNEAQ (reference sequence). The chain's CDR3 is CASSFRVGNEQFF. The CDR3 DNA reads TGTGCCAGCAGCTTTCGGGTAGGCAATGAGCAGTTCTTC. The variable domain in full, completed from reference TRBV7-9 and TRBJ2-1, reads DTGVSQNPRHKITKRGQNVTFRCDPISEHNRLYWYRQTLGQGPEFLTYFQNEAQLEKSRLLSDRFSAERPKGSFSTLEIQRTEQGDSAMYLCASSFRVGNEQFFGPGTRLTVL.

The chain uses TRBV2 and TRBJ1-2; 12 bases are shared with TRBD1. Trimming at V came to 5 bases and at J to 8 bases, leaving 6 bases not matched to a gene. Germline V CDR1 and CDR2: SNHLY, FYNNEI. The CDR3 contains 14 residues. The chain's CDR3 is CASSQGQGAGGYTF. The DNA for the CDR3 is TGTGCCAGCAGTCAGGGACAGGGGGCGGGAGGCTACACCTTC.

The V gene is TRBV10-2, the J gene TRBJ2-5, with 11 bases matching TRBD2. V trimming: 5 bases; J trimming: 3 bases; junction bases outside the gene matches: 5. The CDR3 consists of 15 residues. CDR1 WSHSY and CDR2 SAAADI come from the germline V gene. The CDR3 protein is CASSSPGLAEETQYF. CDR3 in DNA: TGCGCCAGCAGTTCTCCGGGACTAGCGGAAGAGACCCAGTACTTC.

The chain employs TRBV21-1 and TRBJ2-6; the table gives TRBD1 as D, unverified against the DNA. TRBV21-1 is marked as a pseudogene. The CDR3 has 16 residues. The CDR3 sequence is CASSGDSCSGANVLTF. The CDR3 nucleotides read TGTGCCAGCAGCGGGGACAGTTGCTCTGGGGCCAACGTCCTGACTTTC.

Only a few counts were recorded for this clone. The J gene is TRBJ1-6, the V gene TRBV6-4; no definite D call. V was pared by 3 bases and J by 6 bases, with 9 bases between. Germline V gene data show CDR1 as MRHNA and CDR2 as SNTAGT. CDR3 length: 14 residues. In nucleotides, the CDR3 is TGTGCCAGCAGTGAATTTAGCGGTAATTCACCCCTCCACTTT. Its protein is CASSEFSGNSPLHF.

V usage is TRBV19 and J usage is TRBJ2-1, with D tentatively TRBD1 (8 bases). The CDR3 length is 13 residues. Germline V gives CDR1 LNHDA, CDR2 SQIVND (reference sequence). Trimming shortened V by 8 bases and J by 8 bases, and 16 bases separated the two germline ends. CDR3 coding DNA: TGTGCCAGTTCCGACAGGGGAGGGGATGAGCAGTTCTTC. Translation: CASSDRGGDEQFF.

The CDR3 protein is CASSVAGGPVDEQFF. As DNA, the CDR3 is TGTGCCAGCAGCGTAGCGGGGGGGCCGGTCGATGAGCAGTTCTTC. The rearrangement links TRBV9 to TRBJ2-1; 8 bases line up with TRBD2. The V and J ends lost 0 bases and 8 bases, in that order; junction bases with no gene match: 7. Germline assignment: CDR1 SGDLS and CDR2 YYNGEE. The length of the CDR3 is 15 residues. Based on the CDR3 plus reference TRBV9 and TRBJ2-1, the full variable domain is DSGVTQTPKHLITATGQRVTLRCSPRSGDLSVYWYQQSLDQGLQFLIQYYNGEERAKGNILERFSAQQFPDLHSELNLSSLELGDSALYFCASSVAGGPVDEQFFGPGTRLTVL.

The chain carries TRBV3-1 (or the pseudogene TRBV3-2) and TRBJ1-2, with TRBD1 matching over 8 bases. There are 14 residues in the CDR3. Trimming took 3 bases from V and 2 from J; bases not matched to a gene: 2. Per the germline V gene, CDR1 is LGHDT and CDR2 is YNNKEL (reference sequence). CDR3 region: CASSHGDRNYGYTF. The DNA for the CDR3 is TGTGCCAGCAGCCACGGGGACAGGAACTATGGCTACACCTTC.

This chain links TRBV6-1 with TRBJ1-2; no definite D call. From germline, CDR1 is MNHNS and CDR2 SASEGT. This CDR3 spans 15 amino acids. Trimming stripped 2 bases from V and 5 bases from J, with 15 bases between. Written as DNA, the CDR3 is TGTGCCAGCAGTGAATCTGGTGGGAGATCTTATGGCTACACCTTC. Its translation: CASSESGGRSYGYTF.

CDR3 sequence reads: CASSPRGPGNTIYF. The CDR3 region has the DNA TGTGCCAGCAGTCCTAGGGGGCCTGGAAACACCATATATTTT. The rearrangement joins TRBV28 to TRBJ1-3, with 7 nucleotides matching TRBD1. Germline CDR1 is MDHEN and CDR2 is SYDVKM. V lost 5 bases, J lost 2 bases, and 3 bases stayed unmatched. This CDR3 is 14 amino acids long.

The chain is built from TRBV2 and TRBJ1-1; 7 nucleotides line up with TRBD1. The CDR3 has 18 amino acids. Germline CDR1 and CDR2: SNHLY and FYNNEI. After removal of 7 bases from V and 3 bases from J, the junction contained 20 bases not matched to a gene. The DNA for the CDR3 is TGTGCCAGCACGGTCAGAGACAGGGAAAAATGGAAGGACACTGAAGCTTTCTTT. This encodes CASTVRDREKWKDTEAFF.

This chain joins TRBV12-5 and TRBJ1-6, with 12 bases lining up with TRBD1. The V segment lost 4 bases and the J segment 13 bases; nucleotides outside the gene matches: 8. The CDR3 totals 15 residues. Germline CDR1 LGHNT, CDR2 FRNRAP. The CDR3 reads CASGSSGTGGEPLHF. The CDR3 DNA sequence: TGTGCTAGTGGTTCCTCCGGGACAGGGGGCGAGCCCCTCCACTTT.

Comments on this clone: Other nucleotide sequences in the sample specify the same CDR3. The chain couples TRBV12-3 or TRBV12-4 to TRBJ1-2; D unresolved. Trimming took 3 bases from V and 2 from J, leaving 7 bases between them. The CDR3 runs 13 residues. This CDR3 reads CASSLGRNYGYTF. Here the CDR3 DNA reads TGTGCCAGCAGTTTGGGGAGGAACTATGGCTACACCTTC.

This chain connects TRBV7-9 to TRBJ1-4, with 9 nucleotides matching TRBD1. The germline CDR1 and CDR2 sequences are SEHNR and FQNEAQ (reference sequence). This CDR3 has 15 residues. With V trimmed by 5 bases and J by 7 bases, 8 bases remained unmatched. CDR3 protein: CASSPWTGASEKLFF. In DNA, the CDR3 is TGTGCCAGCAGCCCCTGGACAGGGGCCAGTGAAAAACTGTTTTTT. The full variable domain, its missing parts supplied by reference TRBV7-9 and TRBJ1-4, is DTGVSQNPRHKITKRGQNVTFRCDPISEHNRLYWYRQTLGQGPEFLTYFQNEAQLEKSRLLSDRFSAERPKGSFSTLEIQRTEQGDSAMYLCASSPWTGASEKLFFGSGTQLSVL.

The chain combines TRBV5-1 with TRBJ2-3, with D possibly matching TRBD2 (7 bases). This CDR3 region has 17 residues. Germline loops: CDR1 SGHRS, CDR2 YFSETQ. With 0 bases removed from V and 6 bases from J, the gap between germline ends came to 20 bases. CDR3 sequence (DNA): TGCGCCAGCAGCTTGGTCGGGGGGCGCCCCAGGATGGATACGCAGTATTTT. Encoded protein: CASSLVGGRPRMDTQYF.

The V call is TRBV18, the J call TRBJ2-3; TRBD1 matches 7 bases. V lost 4 bases, J lost 0 bases, and 1 base stayed unmatched. This CDR3 is built from 14 residues. The V gene's germline CDR1 is KGHSH and CDR2 LQKENI. The chain's CDR3 is CASSQGASTDTQYF. CDR3 coding DNA: TGTGCCAGCTCACAGGGGGCTAGCACAGATACGCAGTATTTT.

The V gene is TRBV2, the J gene TRBJ1-1; 9 bases agree with TRBD1. CDR3 length equals 16 residues. Germline lookup yields CDR1 SNHLY and CDR2 FYNNEI. J gave up 0 bases and V 1 base, and 3 bases lay outside the gene matches. CDR3 in amino acids: CASSEVGQGLNTEAFF. CDR3 sequence (DNA): TGTGCCAGCAGTGAAGTGGGACAGGGATTGAACACTGAAGCTTTCTTT. Full variable domain (rest looked up from reference TRBV2 and TRBJ1-1): EPEVTQTPSHQVTQMGQEVILRCVPISNHLYFYWYRQILGQKVEFLVSFYNNEISEKSEIFDDQFSVERPDGSNFTLKIRSTKLEDSAMYFCASSEVGQGLNTEAFFGQGTRLTVV.